The clone carrying this TCR beta chain was seen just once. What it binds is unknown. Clones were sequenced by immunoSEQ multiplex PCR, and TCRdb holds only the in-frame ones, with some missing. The data show hundreds of thousands of clones, 70% seen once. This sample is drawn from a study of cytotoxic CD8 clonotypes in ibrutinib-treated CLL. Study-level results: Researchers report that baseline clonality outpaced age-matched healthy donors and tracked circulating CD8+ T-cell counts. Clonality went up at ibrutinib response and then declined back toward baseline at progression. Public clonotypes, an uncommon group, contracted or remained stable on treatment.

V dropped 5 bases and J dropped 7; count of bases not matched to a gene: 11. This CDR3 is built from 14 residues. Germline-derived CDR1 and CDR2 are SGHTA and FQGTGA. This chain connects TRBV7-3 to TRBJ2-7; 7 bases agree with TRBD1. This receptor was taken from a human donor with chronic lymphocytic leukemia. The source material was PBMCs, sampled after 24 months of ibrutinib treatment. The CDR3 here is CASSPGTAYGEQYF. In DNA, the CDR3 is TGTGCCAGCAGCCCCGGGACAGCGTACGGGGAGCAGTACTTC.